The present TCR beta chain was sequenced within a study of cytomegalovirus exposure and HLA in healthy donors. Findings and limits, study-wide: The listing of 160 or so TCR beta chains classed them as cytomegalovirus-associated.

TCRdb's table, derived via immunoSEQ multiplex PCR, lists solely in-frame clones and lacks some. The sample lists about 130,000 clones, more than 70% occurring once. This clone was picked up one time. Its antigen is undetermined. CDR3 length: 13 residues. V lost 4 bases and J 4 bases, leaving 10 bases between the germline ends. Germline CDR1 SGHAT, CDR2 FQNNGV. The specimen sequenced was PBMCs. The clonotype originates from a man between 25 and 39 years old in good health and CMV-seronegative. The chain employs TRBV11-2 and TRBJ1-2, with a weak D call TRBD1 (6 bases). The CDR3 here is CASSSYRVYGYTF. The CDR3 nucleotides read TGTGCCAGCAGCTCCTACAGGGTCTATGGCTACACCTTC.